The entry that follows covers one T cell receptor beta chain sequence. At one end, the junction sequence differs from germline, possibly due to a read error. The data were taken from a study of blood T cell repertoires in COVID-19. Assay used: immunoSEQ multiplex PCR; TCRdb lists only in-frame clones, some missing. This table holds 280,000 or so clones, 90% found once. Per the germline V gene, CDR1 is MNHEY and CDR2 is SVGAGI. This CDR3 comprises 14 residues. This chain joins TRBV6-5 and TRBJ2-7; TRBD1 agrees at 10 bases. The sequenced sample was PBMCs or T cells enriched from blood (not recorded which). The receptor comes from a woman aged 18-29 years with acute COVID-19. The CDR3 spells CASSKPGQGPQDGF. As DNA, the CDR3 is TGTGCCAGCAGTAAACCGGGACAGGGGCCCCAGGATGGGTTC.